The 11 T cell receptor beta chains below all came from one sample that was sequenced in a study of cytomegalovirus exposure and HLA in healthy donors. PCR used 60 Vbeta primers and 13 Jbeta primers. Some clones are missing from TCRdb's copy, which holds only in-frame ones; the method was immunoSEQ multiplex PCR. Of under 150,000 clones listed, 76% are singletons. Specimen: PBMCs. The receptors here all came from a female donor in good health and CMV-seropositive.

The chain links TRBV7-9 to TRBJ1-1; D is perhaps TRBD1 (5 bases). CDR3 length: 15 residues. Trimming shortened V by 0 bases and J by 3 bases, and 11 bases separated the two germline ends. Germline CDR1 and CDR2: SEHNR and FQNEAQ (reference sequence). As DNA, the CDR3 is TGTGCCAGCAGCTTAGCGCAGGGAGGACACACTGAAGCTTTCTTT. Translation gives CASSLAQGGHTEAFF.

This clone showed up just a few times. The V gene is TRBV30, the J gene TRBJ2-7; TRBD2 aligns across 9 bases. From germline, CDR1 is GTSNPN and CDR2 SVGIG (reference sequence). V was pared by 8 bases and J by 0 bases, with 11 bases of the junction left unmatched. CDR3 length equals 15 residues. CDR3 amino acids: CAGQPSGTSSYEQYF. The DNA of the CDR3 is TGTGCCGGACAACCTAGCGGGACCTCCTCCTACGAGCAGTACTTC.

The J gene is TRBJ2-4, the V gene TRBV28; no clear D gene. The V gene lost 7 bases and the J gene lost 1 base, with 14 bases spanning the gap. Germline CDR1 and CDR2: MDHEN and SYDVKM. This CDR3 has 15 residues. CDR3 sequence reads: CASTEWASAKNIQYF. The CDR3 DNA reads as TGTGCCAGCACCGAATGGGCGTCGGCCAAAAACATTCAGTACTTC. The full variable domain, in which reference TRBV28 and TRBJ2-4 provide the parts outside the CDR3, is DVKVTQSSRYLVKRTGEKVFLECVQDMDHENMFWYRQDPGLGLRLIYFSYDVKMKEKGDIPEGYSVSREKKERFSLILESASTNQTSMYLCASTEWASAKNIQYFGAGTRLSVL.

The CDR3 here is CASSLAGKGEQAFF. The CDR3 bases are TGTGCCAGCAGCTTGGCCGGGAAGGGGGAGCAAGCTTTCTTT. The J gene is TRBJ1-1, the V gene TRBV5-4, with D possibly matching TRBD1 (6 bases). Germline-derived CDR1 and CDR2 are SGHNT and YYREEE (reference sequence). The length of the CDR3 is 14 residues. Trimming left V 0 bases short and J 9 bases short, with 15 bases between. The full variable domain, completed using reference TRBV5-4 and TRBJ1-1, is ETGVTQSPTHLIKTRGQQVTLRCSSQSGHNTVSWYQQALGQGPQFIFQYYREEENGRGNFPPRFSGLQFPNYSSELNVNALELDDSALYLCASSLAGKGEQAFFGQGTRLTVV.

The rearrangement joins TRBV21-1 to TRBJ2-3; the table names TRBD2, a call not compared with the DNA. TRBV21-1 is annotated as a pseudogene. This CDR3 contains 16 residues. In DNA, the CDR3 is TGTGCCAGCAGCATGATAGCGGGAGGGGCTGCAGATACGCAGTATTTT. Protein product: CASSMIAGGAADTQYF.

CDR3 in amino acids: CASSLDILNSPLHF. The CDR3 bases are TGCGCCAGCAGCCTGGACATTTTGAATTCACCCCTCCACTTT. This rearrangement joins TRBV5-1 to TRBJ1-6; TRBD1 might be the D (5 bases). The V gene lost 4 bases and the J gene lost 7 bases, with 12 bases spanning the gap. This CDR3 spans 14 amino acids. The germline V gene has CDR1 SGHRS and CDR2 YFSETQ.

The V and J genes are TRBV5-1 and TRBJ1-3; D call uncertain. Germline V gives CDR1 SGHRS, CDR2 YFSETQ. The CDR3 runs 15 residues. V lost 2 bases and J lost 0, with 9 bases in between. This chain's CDR3 is CASSLDTNSGNTIYF. The CDR3 DNA reads as TGCGCCAGCAGCTTAGACACCAACTCTGGAAACACCATATATTTT.

This clone came up once. This chain uses TRBV6-5 with TRBJ2-7, with a tentative D call TRBD2 (5 bases). The CDR3 length is 13 residues. V dropped 3 bases and J dropped 2 bases, with 8 bases sitting between them. Germline V gene lookup returns CDR1 MNHEY and CDR2 SVGAGI. The CDR3 protein is CASSYRGAYEQYF. Here the CDR3 DNA reads TGTGCCAGCAGTTATCGGGGTGCCTACGAGCAGTACTTC.

V and J are TRBV6-1 and TRBJ2-7, with 7 bases matching TRBD1. Germline values: CDR1 MNHNS, CDR2 SASEGT. Trimming removed 11 bases from V and 3 bases from J; junction bases left unmatched: 7. The CDR3 has 12 amino acids. The CDR3 here is CAVTGTVYEQYF. Written as DNA, the CDR3 is TGTGCCGTCACCGGGACAGTCTACGAGCAGTACTTC.

The V gene is TRBV5-4, the J gene TRBJ1-2, with TRBD1 as a possible D gene (5 bases). V shed 2 bases and J shed 4 bases, with 12 bases lying between them. The CDR3 has 14 amino acids. CDR1 and CDR2 from the germline V gene are SGHNT and YYREEE (reference sequence). The CDR3 protein is CASSFSLRVYGYTF. The DNA for the CDR3 is TGTGCCAGCAGCTTCTCTCTCAGGGTCTATGGCTACACCTTC.

This chain links TRBV6-5 with TRBJ1-4; D is unclear. CDR1 is MNHEY, CDR2 SVGAGI, per germline. The length of the CDR3 is 15 residues. Trimming took 2 bases from V and 5 from J, leaving 12 bases between them. The CDR3: CASSYGGYSNEKLFF. The DNA for the CDR3 is TGTGCCAGCAGTTACGGCGGGTACTCCAATGAAAAACTGTTTTTT.